This is a list of T cell receptor beta chains from one sample in a study of CD8 T cell repertoires and HIV-1 epitope variants. TCRdb's copy holds only in-frame clones and misses some; the assay was immunoSEQ multiplex PCR. The data show some 5,000 clones, roughly 68% seen once. Antigens for these TCRs are unknown. The sample taken for sequencing was cultured CD8+ T cells derived from PBMCs. These receptors came from a male donor with HIV. Both conserved end residues are part of each CDR3. D genes are given only for firm matches. Part of the rows lack a size; the others show once, few, many or a class for expanded clones.

DNA: TGTGCCAGCAGCGTAGAGGGCAGGGTAAAGGATACGCAGTATTTT
CDR3: CASSVEGRVKDTQYF
size: NA
V: TRBV9
D: NA
J: TRBJ2-3

DNA: TGCGCCAGCAGCTTAGTGCAGGGACCGTCCTACGAGCAGTACTTC
CDR3: CASSLVQGPSYEQYF
size: few
V: TRBV5-1
D: NA
J: TRBJ2-7

DNA: TGTGCCAGCAGCCAAGATCGGCGGGACAGGGACTACGAGCAGTACTTC
CDR3: CASSQDRRDRDYEQYF
size: NA
V: TRBV14
D: TRBD1
J: TRBJ2-7

DNA: TGTGCCAGCAGCGTAGCTGGGGTGGGAGCTGAAGCTTTCTTT
CDR3: CASSVAGVGAEAFF
size: few
V: TRBV9
D: NA
J: TRBJ1-1

DNA: TGCGCCAGCAGTGTAACCCTGAACACTGAAGCTTTCTTT
CDR3: CASSVTLNTEAFF
size: few
V: TRBV10-1
D: NA
J: TRBJ1-1

DNA: TGTGCCAGTAGGACAGGGAACACTGAAGCTTTCTTT
CDR3: CASRTGNTEAFF
size: NA
V: TRBV19
D: NA
J: TRBJ1-1

DNA: TGTGCCAGCAGGTACGGACTAGCGGACACAGATACGCAGTATTTT
CDR3: CASRYGLADTDTQYF
size: once
V: TRBV6-6
D: TRBD2
J: TRBJ2-3

DNA: TGTGCCAGTAGTATCTCGGGGGGATCCTACAATGAGCAGTTCTTC
CDR3: CASSISGGSYNEQFF
size: few
V: TRBV19
D: TRBD2
J: TRBJ2-1

DNA: TGTGCCAGCAGCTCCGATTACGAGCAGTACTTC
CDR3: CASSSDYEQYF
size: NA
V: TRBV11-2
D: NA
J: TRBJ2-7

DNA: TGTGCCAGCAGTTCCCCCTTGGTTCGTGAGGGCAGAGCGGGGAATGAGCAGTTCTTC
CDR3: CASSSPLVREGRAGNEQFF
size: NA
V: TRBV28
D: TRBD2
J: TRBJ2-1

DNA: TGTGCCAGCAGCTCGGCAGGGGCTGGAAACACCATATATTTT
CDR3: CASSSAGAGNTIYF
size: NA
V: TRBV7-2
D: NA
J: TRBJ1-3

DNA: TGTGCCAGCAGCTTCCCAGCTCTCAATGAGCAGTTCTTC
CDR3: CASSFPALNEQFF
size: NA
V: TRBV7-9
D: NA
J: TRBJ2-1

DNA: TGTGCCAGCAGCTTAGACAGCTCCTACGAGCAGTACTTC
CDR3: CASSLDSSYEQYF
size: NA
V: TRBV7-2
D: NA
J: TRBJ2-7

DNA: TGTGCCACCAGTCTGGGGCAGTCGGTTAGCTCCTACGAGCAGTACTTC
CDR3: CATSLGQSVSSYEQYF
size: once
V: TRBV15
D: NA
J: TRBJ2-7

DNA: TGTGCCAGCAGCTTCCTCCAGGGCGTGAATTCACCCCTCCACTTT
CDR3: CASSFLQGVNSPLHF
size: few
V: TRBV5-6
D: NA
J: TRBJ1-6

DNA: TGTGCCAGCAGCTTGACCCCCAGGGAGAACACTGAAGCTTTCTTT
CDR3: CASSLTPRENTEAFF
size: once
V: TRBV5-6
D: NA
J: TRBJ1-1

DNA: TGTGCCAGCAGGGGGACCTTGGACAGGGGCAACTATGGCTACACCTTC
CDR3: CASRGTLDRGNYGYTF
size: NA
V: TRBV2
D: TRBD1
J: TRBJ1-2

DNA: TGTGCCAGCAGCTTGGACCTATCACCCCTCCACTTT
CDR3: CASSLDLSPLHF
size: NA
V: TRBV5-6
D: NA
J: TRBJ1-6

DNA: TGTGCCAGCAGCTTAGTGGAAGGGGTTCATGAAAAACTGTTTTTT
CDR3: CASSLVEGVHEKLFF
size: NA
V: TRBV7-9
D: NA
J: TRBJ1-4

DNA: TGTGCCAGCAGTTTATCGGTTGGGACGTACTCCTACGAGCAGTACTTC
CDR3: CASSLSVGTYSYEQYF
size: medium-sized
V: TRBV27
D: NA
J: TRBJ2-7

DNA: TGTGCCAGCAGCTCGGACAGCACCGGGGAGCTGTTTTTT
CDR3: CASSSDSTGELFF
size: NA
V: TRBV6-1
D: NA
J: TRBJ2-2

DNA: TGTGCCAGCAGCTTGGTCGACACCGGGGAGCTGTTTTTT
CDR3: CASSLVDTGELFF
size: NA
V: TRBV5-4
D: NA
J: TRBJ2-2

DNA: TGTGCCAGCAGCGAATCCCCCCCAGTCTACAATGAGCAGTTCTTC
CDR3: CASSESPPVYNEQFF
size: NA
V: TRBV6-1
D: NA
J: TRBJ2-1